What follows are 9 T cell receptor beta chains derived from one specimen sequenced in a study of blood T cell repertoires in COVID-19. Only in-frame clones appear in the TCRdb table, and some are missing; sequencing was by immunoSEQ multiplex PCR. The data contain roughly 40,000 clones, under 80% of them singletons. The sample comprised peripheral blood. The source is a man older than 75 with acute or convalescent COVID-19.

The V and J genes are TRBV19 and TRBJ1-1; 7 bases are shared with TRBD1. J lost 5 bases, V lost 6 bases, and 9 bases had no gene match. The CDR3 has 14 residues. Germline V CDR1 and CDR2: LNHDA, SQIVND (reference sequence). The CDR3 DNA reads as TGTGCCAGTAGCGGGGACAGAATGTGGACTGAAGCTTTCTTT. It codes for CASSGDRMWTEAFF. The whole variable domain, remainder taken from reference TRBV19 and TRBJ1-1, is DGGITQSPKYLFRKEGQNVTLSCEQNLNHDAMYWYRQDPGQGLRLIYYSQIVNDFQKGDIAEGYSVSREKKESFPLTVTSAQKNPTAFYLCASSGDRMWTEAFFGQGTRLTVV.

In this sample, this clone turned up a few times. The chain joins TRBV27 to TRBJ2-7, with D perhaps TRBD2 (6 bases). There are 14 residues in the CDR3. Germline values: CDR1 MNHEY, CDR2 SMNVEV (reference sequence). The ends were cut back, 5 bases at V and 5 bases at J, with 16 bases in the middle. CDR3 DNA: TGTGCCAGCAGTCTACAGCCAGGCGGGGACGAGCAGTACTTC. The encoded protein is CASSLQPGGDEQYF.

This rearrangement joins TRBV19 to TRBJ1-1; D is possibly TRBD1 (5 bases). There are 14 residues in the CDR3. Germline V gives CDR1 LNHDA, CDR2 SQIVND (reference sequence). V dropped 4 bases and J dropped 5 bases, with 14 bases sitting between them. DNA for the CDR3: TGTGCCAGTAGTACGTCAGGGCGTTGGACTGAAGCTTTCTTT. This translates into CASSTSGRWTEAFF.

The chain employs TRBV2 and TRBJ2-5; D possibly corresponds to TRBD2 (5 bases). Between the trimmed V and J ends, which lost 3 bases and 3 bases, there was a span of 8 bases. The CDR3 loop spans 13 amino acids. Germline assignment: CDR1 SNHLY and CDR2 FYNNEI. This CDR3 is CASSEDLEETQYF. The CDR3 bases are TGTGCCAGCAGTGAGGACTTGGAAGAGACCCAGTACTTC.

The genes are TRBV10-1 and TRBJ2-1; the match to TRBD2 covers 7 bases. CDR1 and CDR2 from the germline V gene are WNHNN and SYGVQD (reference sequence). The CDR3 is made up of 14 amino acids. Trimming at V came to 2 bases and at J to 4 bases, leaving 2 bases not matched to a gene. The CDR3 spells CASSETSEYNEQFF. The CDR3 bases are TGCGCCAGCAGTGAGACTAGCGAGTACAATGAGCAGTTCTTC.

This clone was seen a handful of times. The gene calls are TRBV3-1 (or the pseudogene TRBV3-2) and TRBJ2-1; weak D call: TRBD2 (5 bases). The CDR3 is 13 amino acids. Deletions cut 2 bases from V and 4 bases from J, with 6 bases between. Germline V gene sequence: CDR1 LGHDT, CDR2 YNNKEL (reference sequence). CDR3 in DNA: TGTGCCAGCAGCCAACCGGGGTACAATGAGCAGTTCTTC. It translates to CASSQPGYNEQFF.

This clone has only one observation. This rearrangement joins TRBV18 to TRBJ2-5, with no clear D. Per the germline V gene, CDR1 is KGHSH and CDR2 is LQKENI. With 6 bases removed from V and 4 bases from J, the gap between germline ends came to 6 bases. CDR3 length: 11 amino acids. The CDR3 reads CASSLGETQYF. The CDR3 coding sequence is TGTGCCAGCTCCCTAGGAGAGACCCAGTACTTC. The full variable domain, completed using reference TRBV18 and TRBJ2-5, is NAGVMQNPRHLVRRRGQEARLRCSPMKGHSHVYWYRQLPEEGLKFMVYLQKENIIDESGMPKERFSAEFPKEGPSILRIQQVVRGDSAAYFCASSLGETQYFGPGTRLLVL.

This clone turned up a few times. The V gene is TRBV7-3, the J gene TRBJ2-7; 9 bases map to TRBD2. Germline trimming cut 3 bases from V and 0 bases from J; bases unmatched to any gene: 3. The germline CDR1 and CDR2 sequences are SGHTA and FQGTGA. The CDR3 is made up of 15 amino acids. The CDR3 DNA reads as TGTGCCAGCAGCTTGGGTAGCGGGAGCTCCTACGAGCAGTACTTC. Amino acid sequence: CASSLGSGSSYEQYF.

V usage is TRBV24-1 and J usage is TRBJ1-2, with 9 bases matching TRBD1. CDR1 and CDR2 (germline): KGHDR, SFDVKD. The CDR3 sequence is 15 residues long. V gave up 3 bases and J gave up 6 bases; unmatched junction bases: 7. The CDR3 here is CATSDPGTGKDGYTF. CDR3 bases: TGTGCCACCAGTGATCCCGGGACAGGGAAGGATGGCTACACCTTC.